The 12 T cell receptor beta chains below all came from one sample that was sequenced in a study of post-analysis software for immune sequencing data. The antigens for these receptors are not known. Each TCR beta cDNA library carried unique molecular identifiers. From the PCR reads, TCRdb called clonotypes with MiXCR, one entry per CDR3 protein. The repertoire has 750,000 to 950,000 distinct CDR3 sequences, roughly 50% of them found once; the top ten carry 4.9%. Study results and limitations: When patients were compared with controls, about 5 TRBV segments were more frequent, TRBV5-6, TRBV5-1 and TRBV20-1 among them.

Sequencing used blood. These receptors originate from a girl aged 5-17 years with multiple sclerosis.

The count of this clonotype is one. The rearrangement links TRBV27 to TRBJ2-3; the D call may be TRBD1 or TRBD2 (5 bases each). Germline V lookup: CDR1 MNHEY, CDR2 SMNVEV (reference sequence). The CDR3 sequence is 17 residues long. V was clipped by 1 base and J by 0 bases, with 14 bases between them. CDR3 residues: CASSLLGPVSSTDTQYF. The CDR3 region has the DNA TGTGCCAGCAGTTTATTGGGACCGGTATCTAGCACAGATACGCAGTATTTT.

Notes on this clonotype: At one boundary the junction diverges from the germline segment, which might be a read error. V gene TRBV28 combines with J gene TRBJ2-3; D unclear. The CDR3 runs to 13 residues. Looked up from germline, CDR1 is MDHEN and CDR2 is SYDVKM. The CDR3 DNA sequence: TGCGCCAGCAGTTTGCGAGGTGAAGATACGCAGTATTTT. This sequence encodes CASSLRGEDTQYF. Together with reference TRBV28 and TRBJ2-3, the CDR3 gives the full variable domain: DVKVTQSSRYLVKRTGEKVFLECVQDMDHENMFWYRQDPGLGLRLIYFSYDVKMKEKGDIPEGYSVSREKKERFSLILESASTNQTSMYLCASSLRGEDTQYFGPGTRLTVL.

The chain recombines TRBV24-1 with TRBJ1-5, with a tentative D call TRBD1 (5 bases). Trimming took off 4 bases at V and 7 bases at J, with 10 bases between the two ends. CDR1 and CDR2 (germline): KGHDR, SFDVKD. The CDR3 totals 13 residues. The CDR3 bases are TGTGCCACCAGTGACCGACAGTACCAGCCCCAGCATTTT. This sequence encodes CATSDRQYQPQHF.

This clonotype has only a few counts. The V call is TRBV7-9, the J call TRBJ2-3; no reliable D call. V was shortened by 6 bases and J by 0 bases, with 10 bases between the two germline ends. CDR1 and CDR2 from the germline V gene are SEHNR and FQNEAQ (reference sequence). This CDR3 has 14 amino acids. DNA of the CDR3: TGTGCCAGCAGTCCAAGTGACAGCACAGATACGCAGTATTTT. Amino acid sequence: CASSPSDSTDTQYF.

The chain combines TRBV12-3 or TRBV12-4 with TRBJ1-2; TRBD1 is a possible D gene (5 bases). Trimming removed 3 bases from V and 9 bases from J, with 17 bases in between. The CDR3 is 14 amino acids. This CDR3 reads CASSLGSGGTRYTF. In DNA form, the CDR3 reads TGTGCCAGCAGTTTGGGGTCGGGAGGGACGCGCTACACCTTC.

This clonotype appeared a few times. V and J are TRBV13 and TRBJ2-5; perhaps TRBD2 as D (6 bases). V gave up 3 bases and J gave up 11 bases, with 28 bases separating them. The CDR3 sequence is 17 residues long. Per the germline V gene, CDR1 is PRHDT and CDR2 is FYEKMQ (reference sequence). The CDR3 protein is CASSFRTTSSPYNEQYF. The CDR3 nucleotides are TGTGCCAGCAGCTTTAGGACGACTAGTTCGCCCTACAATGAGCAGTACTTC. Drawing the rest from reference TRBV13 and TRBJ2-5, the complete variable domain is AAGVIQSPRHLIKEKRETATLKCYPIPRHDTVYWYQQGPGQDPQFLISFYEKMQSDKGSIPDRFSAQQFSDYHSELNMSSLELGDSALYFCASSFRTTSSPYNEQYFGPGTRLLVL.

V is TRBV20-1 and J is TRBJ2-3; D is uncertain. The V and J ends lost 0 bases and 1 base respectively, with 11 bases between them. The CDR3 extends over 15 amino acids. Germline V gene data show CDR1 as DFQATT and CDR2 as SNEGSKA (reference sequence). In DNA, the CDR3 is TGCAGTGCTAGAGATGATCCGTTGCGCACAGATACGCAGTATTTT. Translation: CSARDDPLRTDTQYF.

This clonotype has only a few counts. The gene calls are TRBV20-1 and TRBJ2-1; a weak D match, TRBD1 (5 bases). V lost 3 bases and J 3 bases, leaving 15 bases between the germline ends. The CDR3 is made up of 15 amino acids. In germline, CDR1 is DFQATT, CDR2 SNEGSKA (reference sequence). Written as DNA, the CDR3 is TGCAGTGCTAGTCCCCCTAGGGGTTTCTACAATGAGCAGTTCTTC. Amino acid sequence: CSASPPRGFYNEQFF.

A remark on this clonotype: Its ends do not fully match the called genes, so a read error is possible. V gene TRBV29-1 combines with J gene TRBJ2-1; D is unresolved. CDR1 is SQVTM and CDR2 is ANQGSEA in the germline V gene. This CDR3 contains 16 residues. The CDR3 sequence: CSVEDKPTISHNEQFF. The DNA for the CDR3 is TGCAGCGTTGAAGATAAACCCACCATCTCCCACAATGAGCAGTTCTTC.

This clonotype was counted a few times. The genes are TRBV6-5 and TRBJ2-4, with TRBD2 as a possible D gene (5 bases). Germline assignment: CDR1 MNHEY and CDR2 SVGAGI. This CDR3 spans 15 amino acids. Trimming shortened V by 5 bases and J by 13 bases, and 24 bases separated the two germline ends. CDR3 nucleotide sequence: TGTGCCAGCAGTCCCATAAGGACCGCCTCGTGGGAGCAGTACTTC. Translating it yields CASSPIRTASWEQYF.

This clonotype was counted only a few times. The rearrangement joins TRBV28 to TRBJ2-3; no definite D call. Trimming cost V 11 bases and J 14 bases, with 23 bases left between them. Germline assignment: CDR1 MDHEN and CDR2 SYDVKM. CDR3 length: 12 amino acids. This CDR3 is CACAGYDEKLYF. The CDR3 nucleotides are TGTGCCTGTGCCGGTTACGATGAAAAACTGTATTTT.

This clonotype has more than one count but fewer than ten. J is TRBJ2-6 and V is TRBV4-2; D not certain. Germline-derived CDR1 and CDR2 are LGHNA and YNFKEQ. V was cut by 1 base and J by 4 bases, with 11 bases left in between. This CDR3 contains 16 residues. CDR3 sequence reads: CASSQVRTGGANVLTF. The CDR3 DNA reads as TGTGCCAGCAGCCAAGTTAGAACTGGCGGGGCCAACGTCCTGACTTTC.